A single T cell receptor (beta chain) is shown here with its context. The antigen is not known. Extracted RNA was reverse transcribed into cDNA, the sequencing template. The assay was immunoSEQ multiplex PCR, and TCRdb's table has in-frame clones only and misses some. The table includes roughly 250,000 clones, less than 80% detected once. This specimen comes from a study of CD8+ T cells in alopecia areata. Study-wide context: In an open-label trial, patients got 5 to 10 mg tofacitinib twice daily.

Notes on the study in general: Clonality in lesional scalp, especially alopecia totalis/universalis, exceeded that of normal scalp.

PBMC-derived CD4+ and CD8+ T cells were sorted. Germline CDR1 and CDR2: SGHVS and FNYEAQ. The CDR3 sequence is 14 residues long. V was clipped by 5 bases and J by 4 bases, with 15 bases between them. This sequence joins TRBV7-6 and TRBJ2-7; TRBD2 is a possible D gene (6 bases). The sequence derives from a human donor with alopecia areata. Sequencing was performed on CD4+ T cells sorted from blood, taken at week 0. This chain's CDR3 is CASSQGDAGYEQYF. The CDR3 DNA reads TGTGCCAGCAGCCAGGGCGACGCGGGGTACGAGCAGTACTTC.